The clone carrying this T cell receptor beta chain has just one count. No antigen is known for it. TCRdb recomputed calls from the reads with MiXCR, one row per CDR3 protein. This table has 300,000 or so distinct CDR3 sequences, roughly 25% appearing once. This record comes from a study of T cell repertoires in cytomegalovirus infection. The V and J ends lost 4 bases and 4 bases, in that order; junction bases with no gene match: 1. This CDR3 comprises 14 residues. The germline V gene encodes CDR1 KGHDR and CDR2 SFDVKD. Sample: cultured PBMCs, taken from culture after CMV antigen stimulation. This receptor was obtained from a human donor in good health (CMV status not recorded). Some clones in this sample may be carry-over from other donors' samples. This sequence joins TRBV24-1 and TRBJ1-5; 9 bases fit TRBD1. The CDR3 nucleotides read TGTGCCACCAGTGAGGGGACAGGGAATCAGCCCCAGCATTTT. Its protein is CATSEGTGNQPQHF.